The text below deals with one T cell receptor (beta chain). The germline V and J ends were trimmed by 1 base and 5 bases, with 11 bases remaining between them. The CDR3 length is 14 residues. Attachment of unique molecular identifiers to individual cDNA molecules was performed in the library. TCRdb reprocessed the RACE reads with MiXCR, giving one entry per CDR3 protein. This table holds approximately 89,000 distinct CDR3 sequences, approximately 7% found once. The time point: patch test 2, 6 weeks after DPC sensitization. Documented treatment: therapeutic diphenylcyclopropenone sensitization with weekly scalp DPC. The source of the sample is a study of human T cells and chemical hapten exposure. Background on the study: Donors were sensitized with 2% DPC on the upper inner arm.

The clonotype was recovered from a woman younger than 45 with alopecia areata. Some clones in this sample may be carry-over from other donors' samples. The sample in question was whole blood, obtained in connection with sensitization to the hapten diphenylcyclopropenone (DPC). This sequence joins TRBV12-3 or TRBV12-4 and TRBJ1-1; D unresolved. The CDR3 here is CASSLGRVGTEAFF. In DNA form, the CDR3 reads TGTGCCAGCAGTTTAGGTCGGGTTGGGACTGAAGCTTTCTTT.